This section outlines one T cell receptor (beta chain) sequence together with its context. Its antigen is currently unknown. Germline and junction disagree at one end, which may indicate a read error. PCR amplification relied on 60 Vbeta primers (plus 13 Jbeta primers). Sequenced by immunoSEQ multiplex PCR; TCRdb stores in-frame clones only, minus some. The data contain approximately 110,000 clones, more than 70% of them singletons. This entry belongs to a study of cytomegalovirus exposure and HLA in healthy donors. Across the whole study: Most genotyped donors, 75% to 85% of fewer than 400, had Caucasian-associated genetic ancestry.

Study findings and constraints: Association of a missense DCLRE1C variant with TCR beta V- and J-gene trimming was reported in a later analysis. Prior analysis indicated that the majority of TCR beta V segments exhibited productivity approximately 90% or approximately 30% of the time.

CDR3 length equals 13 residues. The V gene's germline CDR1 is SGHTA and CDR2 FQGNSA. The origin of this receptor is a man in his fifties in good health and CMV-seronegative. V and J are TRBV7-2 and TRBJ2-4; 10 bases agree with TRBD1. Material for sequencing was PBMCs. The CDR3 coding sequence is TGTGCCAGCAGCTTAGGAGGGGGACAGGGGTTAACATTC. Encoded protein: CASSLGGGQGLTF. Complete variable domain (other parts from reference TRBV7-2 and TRBJ2-4): GAGVSQSPSNKVTEKGKDVELRCDPISGHTALYWYRQSLGQGLEFLIYFQGNSAPDKSGLPSDRFSAERTGGSVSTLTIQRTQQEDSAVYLCASSLGGGQGLTFGAGTRLSVL.